This T cell receptor beta chain emerged from a study of T cells in tumors after PD-1 blockade. In its sample, this clone was seen once. The germline V gene encodes CDR1 MNHEY and CDR2 SVGAGI. V lost 7 bases and J lost 2, with 12 bases in between. The CDR3 consists of 14 residues. Sequencing was performed with immunoSEQ multiplex PCR; in TCRdb, only in-frame clones are kept and a portion is missing. The table includes around 51,000 clones, 81% detected once. The material sequenced was PBMCs, taken before anti-PD-1 treatment. The chain recombines TRBV6-5 with TRBJ2-4, with no clear D. The TCR was taken from a human donor with basal cell carcinoma. CDR3 sequence (DNA): TGTGCCAGCACCGGGCGCGGCCCCAAAAACATTCAGTACTTC. Its protein is CASTGRGPKNIQYF.